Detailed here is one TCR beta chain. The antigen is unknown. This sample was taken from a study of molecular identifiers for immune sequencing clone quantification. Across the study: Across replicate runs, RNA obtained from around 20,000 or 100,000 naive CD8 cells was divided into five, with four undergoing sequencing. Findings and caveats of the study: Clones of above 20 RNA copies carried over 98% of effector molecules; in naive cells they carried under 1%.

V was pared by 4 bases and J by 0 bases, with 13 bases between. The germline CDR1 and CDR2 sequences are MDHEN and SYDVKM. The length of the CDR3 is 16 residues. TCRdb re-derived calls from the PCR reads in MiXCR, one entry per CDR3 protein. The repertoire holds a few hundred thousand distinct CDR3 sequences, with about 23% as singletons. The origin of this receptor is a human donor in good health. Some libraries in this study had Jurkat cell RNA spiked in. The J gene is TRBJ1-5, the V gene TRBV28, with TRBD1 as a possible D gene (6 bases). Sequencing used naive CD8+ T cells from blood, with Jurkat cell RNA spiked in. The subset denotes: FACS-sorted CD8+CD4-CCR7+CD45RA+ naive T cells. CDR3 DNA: TGTGCCAGCAGTTCAACAAGGACAGTTAGCAATCAGCCCCAGCATTTT. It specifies CASSSTRTVSNQPQHF.